These T cell receptor beta chains were read from a single sample in a study of T cell responses to AZD1222 COVID-19 vaccine. Sequencing was performed with immunoSEQ multiplex PCR; in TCRdb, only in-frame clones are kept and a portion is missing. The sample records approximately 140,000 clones, approximately 94% being singletons. The sequenced sample was peripheral blood, obtained on day 0 of AZD1222 vaccination. These receptor sequences come from an adult in good health. Both conserved end residues are part of each CDR3. D genes are given only for firm matches. Expanded clones get a size class; other rows say once, few or many, or leave the size out.

d_call,v_call,j_call,clone_size,cdr3_nt,cdr3_aa
.,TRBV29-1,TRBJ2-5,.,TGCAGCGCCACCCCAGGGGTCAAAGAGACCCAGTACTTC,CSATPGVKETQYF
.,TRBV10-1,TRBJ1-1,.,TGCGCCAGCAGTACCGAGGGGACCAACGAAGCTTTCTTT,CASSTEGTNEAFF
.,TRBV6-5,TRBJ2-7,.,TGTGCCAGCAGGTCCGGGACATCCGCCTACGAGCAGTACTTC,CASRSGTSAYEQYF
TRBD1,TRBV29-1,TRBJ1-5,.,TGCAGCGTCAGACAGGGGGGAAGCAATCAGCCCCAGCATTTT,CSVRQGGSNQPQHF
TRBD2,TRBV4-2,TRBJ2-7,few,TGTGCCAGCAGCGACGGACTAGCGGGACTCTACTCCTACGAGCAGTACTTC,CASSDGLAGLYSYEQYF
TRBD2,TRBV5-1,TRBJ2-7,.,TGCGCCAGCAGCTCCGGACTAGCCTTCTCCTACGAGCAGTACTTC,CASSSGLAFSYEQYF
.,TRBV19,TRBJ2-1,.,TGTGCCAGTAGTTATTTTGGGGCAGCCTTAGACAATGAGCAGTTCTTC,CASSYFGAALDNEQFF
TRBD1,TRBV5-4,TRBJ1-5,.,TGTGCCAGCAGCTTGGCAGGGGGTGCTCAGCCCCAGCATTTT,CASSLAGGAQPQHF
.,TRBV19,TRBJ1-3,.,TGTGCCAGTAGTTCCCAGGGGTACTCTGGAAACACCATATATTTT,CASSSQGYSGNTIYF
.,TRBV7-2,TRBJ2-1,.,TGTGCCAGCAGCACTAAAAACAGGGCTGGGGCCCACAATGAGCAGTTCTTC,CASSTKNRAGAHNEQFF
TRBD1,TRBV27,TRBJ1-2,.,TGTGCCAGCAGGGCCCCAGGGACAGGCGGCTACACCTTC,CASRAPGTGGYTF
.,TRBV9,TRBJ1-2,.,TGTGCCAGCAGCGCCGAGAAAGACCGCCGTTGTACCTTC,CASSAEKDRRCTF
.,TRBV6-5,TRBJ1-2,.,.,CASSSSGYGYTF
TRBD2,TRBV5-4,TRBJ2-1,.,TGTGCCAGCAACCCCGGGACTACCCTCAATGAGCAGTTCTTC,CASNPGTTLNEQFF
.,TRBV29-1,TRBJ1-3,.,TGCAGCGTTGAAGAGAAGGAAAACACCATATATTTT,CSVEEKENTIYF